Listed below are T cell receptor beta chains from one sample, sequenced in a study of blood T cell repertoires in COVID-19. Data came from immunoSEQ multiplex PCR; TCRdb stores just in-frame clones and leaves some out. Among around 250,000 clones listed, approximately 91% were seen once. The sample consisted of PBMCs or T cells enriched from blood (not recorded which). The receptors come from a human donor in a cohort exposed to, infected with or recovered from COVID-19 (not recorded which). The donor label of this sample is uncertain. CDR3s include the opening cysteine and the closing phenylalanine or tryptophan.

v_gene: TRBV14; j_gene: TRBJ2-7; CDR3aa: CASSPRQGKSYEQYF
v_gene: TRBV2; j_gene: TRBJ2-7; CDR3aa: CASKGRKNEQYF
v_gene: TRBV29-1; j_gene: TRBJ1-1; CDR3aa: CSEGQGPTEAFF
v_gene: TRBV12-3/TRBV12-4; j_gene: TRBJ2-7; CDR3aa: CASSWGVAYEQYF
v_gene: TRBV9; j_gene: TRBJ2-5; CDR3aa: CASSVAPGGLAGGLQETQYF
v_gene: TRBV2; j_gene: TRBJ2-7; CDR3aa: CASSRLPGQGIHEQYF
v_gene: TRBV4-2; j_gene: TRBJ2-1; CDR3aa: CASRERGGGNNEQFF
v_gene: TRBV3-1/TRBV3-2; j_gene: TRBJ1-3; CDR3aa: CASSQGSSGNTIYF
v_gene: TRBV4-3; j_gene: TRBJ1-2; CDR3aa: CASSQELTNYGYTF
v_gene: TRBV3-1/TRBV3-2; j_gene: TRBJ2-7; CDR3aa: CASSRMTGPYEQYF
v_gene: TRBV5-1; j_gene: TRBJ1-2; CDR3aa: CASSPSPANYGYTF
v_gene: TRBV6-4; j_gene: TRBJ1-5; CDR3aa: CASKRSTADERGSQPQHF
v_gene: TRBV3-1/TRBV3-2; j_gene: TRBJ1-3; CDR3aa: CASSQPTGNTIYF
v_gene: TRBV30; j_gene: TRBJ1-6; CDR3aa: CAWSVQPGGTRSPLHF
v_gene: TRBV9; j_gene: TRBJ1-2; CDR3aa: CASSVGVNYGYTF
v_gene: TRBV9; j_gene: TRBJ2-3; CDR3aa: CASSRAAGGLTDTQYF